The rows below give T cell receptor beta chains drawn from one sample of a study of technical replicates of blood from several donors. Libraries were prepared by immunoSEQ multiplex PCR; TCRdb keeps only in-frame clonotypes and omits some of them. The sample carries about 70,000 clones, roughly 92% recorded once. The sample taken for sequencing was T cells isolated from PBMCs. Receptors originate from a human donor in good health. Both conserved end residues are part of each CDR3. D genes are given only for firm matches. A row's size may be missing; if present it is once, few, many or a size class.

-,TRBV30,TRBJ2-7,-,TGTGCCTGGAGTCCGCCTGGTGGGCAGGGAACCTACGAGCAGTACTTC,CAWSPPGGQGTYEQYF
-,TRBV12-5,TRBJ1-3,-,TGTGCTAGTGGCCAGCTCCACAGGGCTGGAAACACCATATATTTT,CASGQLHRAGNTIYF
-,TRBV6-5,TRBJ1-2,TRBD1,TGTGCCAGCAGACGAGGACAGGGATATGGCTACACCTTC,CASRRGQGYGYTF
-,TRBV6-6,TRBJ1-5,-,TGTGCCCCCTCTAGGGAGGGGGAGTATCAGCCCCAGCATTTT,CAPSREGEYQPQHF
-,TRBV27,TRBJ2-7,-,TGTGCCAGCAGTTTCGGGAGCGCCTACGAGCAGTACTTC,CASSFGSAYEQYF
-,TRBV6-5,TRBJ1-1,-,TGTGCCAGCAGTTACTCGACAGGGAACACTGAAGCTTTCTTT,CASSYSTGNTEAFF
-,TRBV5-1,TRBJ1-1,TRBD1,TGCGCCAGCAGCGCCTCAGGGGGCTCGGGTTGGTCTGAAGCTTTCTTT,CASSASGGSGWSEAFF
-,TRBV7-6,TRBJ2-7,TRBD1,TGTGCCAGCAGCTTTGCACTGAAAGACAGGGAACCCACCTACGAGCAGTACTTC,CASSFALKDREPTYEQYF
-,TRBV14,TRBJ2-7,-,TGTGCCAGCGGCTCGTTCTACGAGCAGTACTTC,CASGSFYEQYF
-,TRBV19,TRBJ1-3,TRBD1,TGTGCCAGTAGTATAAACCCCACCAGGGGGCTAGATGTCGCTGGAAACACCATATATTTT,CASSINPTRGLDVAGNTIYF
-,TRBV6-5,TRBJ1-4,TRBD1,TGTGCCAGCCAGGAGGCGGGACAGAATGAAAAACTGTTTTTT,CASQEAGQNEKLFF
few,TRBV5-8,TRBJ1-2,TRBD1,TGTGCCAGCAGCTTTTCACAGGGGTATGGCTACACCTTC,CASSFSQGYGYTF
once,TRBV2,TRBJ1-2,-,TGTGCCAGCAGTGAAGAAGGGGGGGGTGTTGGCTACACCTTC,CASSEEGGGVGYTF
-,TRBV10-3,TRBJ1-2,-,TGTGCCATCACCCCTAGCCCCCGGGACTATGGCTACACCTTC,CAITPSPRDYGYTF
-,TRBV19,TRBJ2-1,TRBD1,TGTGCCAGTAGTATCACAGGGGGCCCCTACAATGAGCAGTTCTTC,CASSITGGPYNEQFF
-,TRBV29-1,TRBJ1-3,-,TGCAGCGTTTACTCTGGAAACACCATATATTTT,CSVYSGNTIYF
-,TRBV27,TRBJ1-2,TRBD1,TGTGCCAGCAGTTTTTACCTCCGGGACAGGGGACTAAGTGGCTACACCTTC,CASSFYLRDRGLSGYTF
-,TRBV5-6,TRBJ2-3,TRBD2,TGTGCCAGCAGCTCAGCGGGAGGAGGAGATACGCAGTATTTT,CASSSAGGGDTQYF
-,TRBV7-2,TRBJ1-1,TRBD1,TGTGCCAGCAGCCTTCGGACAGGGGAAGCTTTCTTT,CASSLRTGEAFF
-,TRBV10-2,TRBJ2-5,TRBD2,TGCGCCAGCAGTGAGGCTAGCGGGAAAGAGACCCAGTACTTC,CASSEASGKETQYF
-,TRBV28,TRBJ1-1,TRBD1,TGTGCCAGCCACCGGACAGGGAGTGAAGCTTTCTTT,CASHRTGSEAFF
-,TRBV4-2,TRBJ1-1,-,TGTGCCAGCAGCCAAGGGGGCAACACTGAAGCTTTCTTT,CASSQGGNTEAFF